The 24 T cell receptor beta chains below come from one sample, sequenced in a study of PD-1 blockade in classical Hodgkin lymphoma. Relapse after autologous stem cell transplantation occurred in every patient, and brentuximab vedotin exposure varied. Clones were read by immunoSEQ multiplex PCR, and TCRdb kept only the in-frame ones, dropping some. The table has 20,000 to 25,000 clones, approximately 69% seen once. The specimen comprised peripheral blood mononuclear cells (PBMCs), sampled at baseline. The origin of the receptors is a human donor with classical Hodgkin lymphoma.

The chain is built from TRBV27 and TRBJ2-2; the D is unclear. This CDR3 has 17 amino acids. The ends were cut back, 4 bases at V and 5 bases at J, with 20 bases in the middle. Germline V CDR1 and CDR2: MNHEY, SMNVEV (reference sequence). The CDR3 nucleotides read TGTGCCAGCAGTTCATCCCTGGGCCCAAGCCGAACCGGGGAGCTGTTTTTT. It specifies CASSSSLGPSRTGELFF.

The chain is built from TRBV30 and TRBJ2-7, with D perhaps matching TRBD1 (5 bases). Looked up from germline, CDR1 is GTSNPN and CDR2 is SVGIG (reference sequence). Trimming left V 7 bases short and J 2 bases short, with 12 bases between. CDR3 length: 12 amino acids. DNA for the CDR3: TGTGCCTCAGACAGAACCACCTACGAGCAGTACTTC. Translating it yields CASDRTTYEQYF. Full variable domain (remainder filled in from reference TRBV30 and TRBJ2-7): SQTIHQWPATLVQPVGSPLSLECTVEGTSNPNLYWYRQAAGRGLQLLFYSVGIGQISSEVPQNLSASRPQDRQFILSSKKLLLSDSGFYLCASDRTTYEQYFGPGTRLTVT.

This chain connects TRBV5-1 to TRBJ1-1, with D uncertain. The CDR3 totals 12 residues. V lost 2 bases to trimming and J lost 8 bases, with 10 bases between them. The germline V gene has CDR1 SGHRS and CDR2 YFSETQ. Here the CDR3 DNA reads TGCGCCAGCAGCTTATTAGGAGGGGAAGCTTTCTTT. Translated: CASSLLGGEAFF.

Of note for this clone: This specimen includes other DNA sequences encoding the same CDR3. The genes are TRBV6-5 and TRBJ1-2; D is possibly TRBD1 (6 bases). Germline V lookup: CDR1 MNHEY, CDR2 SVGAGI. The CDR3 runs 15 residues. V was pared by 2 bases and J by 6 bases, with 16 bases between. This chain's CDR3 is CASSYKIGGRHGYTF. DNA for the CDR3: TGTGCCAGCAGTTACAAGATAGGGGGGCGCCATGGCTACACCTTC.

The rearrangement uses TRBV27 and TRBJ2-3; D is uncertain. Trimming took off 2 bases at V and 4 bases at J, with 10 bases between the two ends. CDR3 length: 14 amino acids. Per the germline V gene, CDR1 is MNHEY and CDR2 is SMNVEV (reference sequence). The CDR3 sequence is CASSLRVASDTQYF. CDR3 DNA: TGTGCCAGCAGTTTAAGAGTCGCTTCAGATACGCAGTATTTT.

The sample holds a few counts of this clone. The V and J genes are TRBV7-9 and TRBJ2-1, with 8 nucleotides matching TRBD2. The CDR3 loop spans 16 amino acids. Germline V CDR1 and CDR2: SEHNR, FQNEAQ (reference sequence). V was clipped by 7 bases and J by 6 bases; unmatched bases: 14. CDR3 DNA sequence: TGTGCCAGCACCTACTCGGGGGGGCCGGTTGCCAATGAGCAGTTCTTC. Its protein is CASTYSGGPVANEQFF.

The CDR3 is CASSLAISWELSSYEQYF. The DNA for the CDR3 is TGCGCCAGCAGCTTGGCTATTTCGTGGGAGCTCAGCTCCTACGAGCAGTACTTC. The genes are TRBV5-1 and TRBJ2-7, with a weak D call TRBD2 (5 bases). V gave up 0 bases and J gave up 0 bases, with 19 bases separating them. The CDR3 extends over 18 amino acids. Germline CDR1 reads SGHRS; CDR2 reads YFSETQ.

This clone was detected once. The J gene is TRBJ2-2, the V gene TRBV12-5; D might be TRBD1 (6 bases). V shed 3 bases and J shed 2 bases, with 13 bases lying between them. The CDR3 sequence is 16 residues long. Germline V gene lookup returns CDR1 LGHNT and CDR2 FRNRAP. For the CDR3, the DNA is TGTGCTAGTGGTTTCCGAACAGGGATTAACACCGGGGAGCTGTTTTTT. Its translation is CASGFRTGINTGELFF. The complete variable domain, with remaining parts taken from reference TRBV12-5 and TRBJ2-2, reads DARVTQTPRHKVTEMGQEVTMRCQPILGHNTVFWYRQTMMQGLELLAYFRNRAPLDDSGMPKDRFSAEMPDATLATLKIQPSEPRDSAVYFCASGFRTGINTGELFFGEGSRLTVL.

This clone was seen only a few times. The V and J genes are TRBV10-2 and TRBJ1-5, with 9 bases matching TRBD1. Trimming took 10 bases from V and 4 from J; bases not matched to a gene: 5. The CDR3 is made up of 13 amino acids. In germline, CDR1 is WSHSY, CDR2 SAAADI. The CDR3 reads CATWTGDNQPQHF. For the CDR3, the DNA is TGCGCCACCTGGACAGGGGATAATCAGCCCCAGCATTTT.

The chain combines TRBV28 with TRBJ2-2; possibly TRBD1 for D (6 bases). Trimming removed 6 bases at V and 5 bases at J, with 16 bases between. The germline gives CDR1 MDHEN, CDR2 SYDVKM. This CDR3 is built from 15 residues. The CDR3 nucleotides read TGTGCCAGCAGCCGGGACACCGAGGGGACCGGGGAGCTGTTTTTT. Its translation: CASSRDTEGTGELFF.

The chain combines TRBV9 with TRBJ2-7; TRBD2 matches 10 bases. Germline-derived CDR1 and CDR2 are SGDLS and YYNGEE. The trim removed 0 bases at V and 7 bases at J, leaving 16 bases unmatched. This CDR3 is built from 18 residues. The CDR3 loop reads CASSVDPSSGGSSGEQYF. Here the CDR3 DNA reads TGTGCCAGCAGCGTAGACCCCTCTAGCGGGGGATCTTCGGGAGAGCAGTACTTC.

The V and J genes are TRBV5-1 and TRBJ2-1; 8 nucleotides match TRBD2. The junction had 13 bases not matched to a gene; V was cut back by 4 bases and J by 7 bases. CDR1 SGHRS and CDR2 YFSETQ come from the germline V gene. CDR3 size: 16 residues. This chain's CDR3 is CASSPNSGARGNEQFF. The CDR3 DNA reads TGCGCCAGCAGCCCCAATAGCGGGGCACGGGGAAATGAGCAGTTCTTC.

The rearrangement uses TRBV27 and TRBJ1-1, with a weak D call TRBD1 (6 bases). The CDR3 totals 12 residues. Germline V gene lookup returns CDR1 MNHEY and CDR2 SMNVEV (reference sequence). Trimming removed 6 bases from V and 4 bases from J, with 9 bases in between. CDR3 nucleotide sequence: TGTGCCAGCAGAAGGGGGGGCACTGAAGCTTTCTTT. This codes for CASRRGGTEAFF.

The chain is built from TRBV7-2 and TRBJ2-7; D may be TRBD2 (6 bases). Germline CDR1 reads SGHTA; CDR2 reads FQGNSA. The V end lost 5 bases, the J end lost 2 bases, and 10 bases lay between the germline ends. CDR3 length: 13 residues. The CDR3 nucleotides read TGTGCCAGCAGCCCGGGACTGACCTACGAGCAGTACTTC. Its protein product is CASSPGLTYEQYF.

In this sample, this clone turned up once. The chain employs TRBV30 and TRBJ2-5, with 14 bases lining up with TRBD2. V gave up 4 bases and J gave up 4 bases; unmatched junction bases: 8. CDR1 is GTSNPN, CDR2 SVGIG, per germline (reference sequence). The CDR3 runs to 16 residues. CDR3 protein: CAWTTSGGARGETQYF. Written as DNA, the CDR3 is TGTGCCTGGACGACTAGCGGGGGGGCCAGGGGAGAGACCCAGTACTTC.

This CDR3 is CASSSDRQGARDEKLFF. The CDR3 DNA sequence: TGTGCCAGCAGCTCAGACAGACAGGGGGCGAGGGATGAAAAACTGTTTTTT. The chain combines TRBV7-6 with TRBJ1-4, with 10 nucleotides matching TRBD1. The CDR3 extends over 17 amino acids. With V trimmed by 4 bases and J by 6 bases, 11 bases remained unmatched. CDR1 is SGHVS, CDR2 FNYEAQ, per germline.

The chain recombines TRBV10-3 with TRBJ1-1, with D tentatively TRBD1 (6 bases). V gave up 4 bases and J gave up 1 base, with 10 bases separating them. Germline assignment: CDR1 ENHRY and CDR2 SYGVKD. The CDR3 has 14 residues. The DNA for the CDR3 is TGTGCCATCAGTGCACAGGGTCAGAACACTGAAGCTTTCTTT. Translated, it gives CAISAQGQNTEAFF.

This sequence joins TRBV30 and TRBJ2-2; TRBD1 matches 7 bases. In germline, CDR1 is GTSNPN, CDR2 SVGIG (reference sequence). The ends lost 0 bases at V and 7 bases at J; junction bases unmatched: 8. The CDR3 runs 15 residues. CDR3 coding DNA: TGTGCCTGGAGTGTATGGGACAGCTTCAGCGGGGAGCTGTTTTTT. As protein: CAWSVWDSFSGELFF.

This clone has only a few counts. This chain uses TRBV7-2 with TRBJ2-7; either TRBD1 or TRBD2 may supply D (6 bases each). V gave up 4 bases and J gave up 4 bases, with 20 bases separating them. The CDR3 covers 16 residues. Germline V gene lookup returns CDR1 SGHTA and CDR2 FQGNSA. The CDR3 DNA reads TGTGCCAGCAGCTCACCGCGCGGGACATATAAATACGAGCAGTACTTC. This gives the protein CASSSPRGTYKYEQYF.

The sample holds a few counts of this clone. The V gene is TRBV6-6, the J gene TRBJ1-1; no clear D. The V and J ends lost 0 bases and 0 bases respectively, with 8 bases between them. The CDR3 runs 15 residues. Germline V CDR1 and CDR2: MNHNY, SVGAGI (reference sequence). DNA for the CDR3: TGTGCCAGCAGTTACTCTGGGAAGATGAACACTGAAGCTTTCTTT. This encodes CASSYSGKMNTEAFF.

The chain is built from TRBV6-1 and TRBJ1-1, with D possibly TRBD1 on 5 matching bases. Trimming removed 4 bases from V and 2 bases from J, with 14 bases in between. The CDR3 has 15 amino acids. Germline CDR1 and CDR2: MNHNS and SASEGT. The CDR3 DNA reads TGTGCCAGCAGTGCGGGGTCGGGGGTCAACACTGAAGCTTTCTTT. Translating it yields CASSAGSGVNTEAFF.

Regarding this clone: The sample contains more than one DNA sequence encoding this CDR3. The CDR3 DNA reads TGCGCCAGCAGCCAAGATAGGGGGGGCTTCCTCCAAGAGACCCAGTACTTC. Protein sequence: CASSQDRGGFLQETQYF. The J gene is TRBJ2-5, the V gene TRBV4-1; tentative D call: TRBD2 (7 bases). V was trimmed by 0 bases and J by 1 base, leaving 15 bases between them. This CDR3 has 17 amino acids. CDR1 MGHRA and CDR2 YSYEKL come from the germline V gene.

This rearrangement joins TRBV6-6 to TRBJ1-5; D is unclear. The germline V gene encodes CDR1 MNHNY and CDR2 SVGAGI (reference sequence). CDR3 length: 13 amino acids. Trimming pared 8 bases from V and 4 bases from J, leaving 12 bases between. The CDR3: CASGRFGNQPQHF. The CDR3 DNA follows: TGTGCCAGCGGAAGATTCGGAAATCAGCCCCAGCATTTT.

The rearrangement joins TRBV7-9 to TRBJ2-7; D remains unclear. There are 11 residues in the CDR3. Trimming removed 5 bases at V and 3 bases at J, with 5 bases between. The germline CDR1 and CDR2 sequences are SEHNR and FQNEAQ (reference sequence). CDR3 in DNA: TGTGCCAGCAGCCCTTACTACGAGCAGTACTTC. Translation gives CASSPYYEQYF.